The present T cell receptor beta chain was sequenced within a study of T cells in localized non-small cell lung cancer. Study-level results: Greater T cell density in blood accompanied longer overall survival. Clonality of T cells reached its maximum in uninvolved adjacent lung, surpassing tumor. Appearance in adjacent lung was seen for a median around 60 of the top 100 tumor clones. Sequence data derive from only one tumor region, so heterogeneity remains possible.

Data came from immunoSEQ multiplex PCR; TCRdb stores just in-frame clones and leaves some out. The table shows about 72,000 clones, with approximately 84% occurring only once. Regarding this clone: Antigen specificity is unknown.

V was clipped by 4 bases and J by 8 bases, with 24 bases between them. The CDR3 runs to 16 residues. CDR1 and CDR2 from the germline V gene are SGHRS and YFSETQ. This receptor was taken from a female donor aged 60 or older with stage I lung adenocarcinoma. The sequencing used peripheral blood, collected before any cancer treatment. The V gene is TRBV5-1, the J gene TRBJ1-2; D might be TRBD1 (6 bases). CDR3 sequence: CASSPTPQAQGQGYTF. The CDR3 bases are TGCGCCAGCAGCCCTACCCCCCAAGCCCAGGGGCAAGGCTACACCTTC.